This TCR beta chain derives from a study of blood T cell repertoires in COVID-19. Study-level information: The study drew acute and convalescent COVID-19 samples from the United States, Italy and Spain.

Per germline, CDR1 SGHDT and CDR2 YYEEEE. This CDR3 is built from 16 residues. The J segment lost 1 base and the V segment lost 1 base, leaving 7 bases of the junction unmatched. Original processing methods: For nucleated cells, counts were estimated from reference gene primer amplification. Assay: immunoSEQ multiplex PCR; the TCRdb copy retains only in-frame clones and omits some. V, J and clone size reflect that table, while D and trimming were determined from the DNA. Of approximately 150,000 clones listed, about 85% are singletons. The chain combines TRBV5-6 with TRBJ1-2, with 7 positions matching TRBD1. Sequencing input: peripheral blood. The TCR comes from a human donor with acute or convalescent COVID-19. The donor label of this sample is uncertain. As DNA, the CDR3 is TGTGCCAGCAGCTTGTACGGGACAGACCTTAACTATGGCTACACCTTC. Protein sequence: CASSLYGTDLNYGYTF.